These 28 T cell receptor beta chains originate from one sample sequenced in a study of shared clonotypes between healthy human individuals. Cells designated naive CD8 were CD45RO-negative and were positively selected for CCR7, with terminally differentiated effector memory CD45RA+ cells excluded. This table comes from immunoSEQ multiplex PCR, and its TCRdb copy is limited to in-frame clones, with some not included. The sample records about 2.1 million clones, 85% to 95% being singletons. The specimen sequenced was naive CD8+ T cells from PBMCs. The receptors derive from a man younger than 35 in good health. Some clones in this sample may be carry-over from other donors' samples.

The chain recombines TRBV7-9 with TRBJ2-2; D is undetermined. Germline V gene data show CDR1 as SEHNR and CDR2 as FQNEAQ (reference sequence). CDR3 size: 10 residues. V was cut by 9 bases and J by 12 bases, with 11 bases left in between. CDR3 protein: CASLVCQLFF. CDR3 coding DNA: TGTGCCAGTCTGGTATGTCAGCTGTTTTTT.

V and J are TRBV28 and TRBJ1-1; possibly TRBD1 for D (6 bases). The germline gives CDR1 MDHEN, CDR2 SYDVKM. Trimming removed 2 bases at V and 5 bases at J, with 15 bases between. This CDR3 has 15 residues. CDR3 bases: TGTGCCAGCAGTTTAAGGGGCAGTCAGGGGACTGAAGCTTTCTTT. Translation gives CASSLRGSQGTEAFF. The variable domain in full, completed from reference TRBV28 and TRBJ1-1, reads DVKVTQSSRYLVKRTGEKVFLECVQDMDHENMFWYRQDPGLGLRLIYFSYDVKMKEKGDIPEGYSVSREKKERFSLILESASTNQTSMYLCASSLRGSQGTEAFFGQGTRLTVV.

The chain recombines TRBV7-9 with TRBJ1-1; D is uncertain. This CDR3 region has 16 residues. The germline V gene has CDR1 SEHNR and CDR2 FQNEAQ (reference sequence). V lost 0 bases to trimming and J lost 10 bases, with 21 bases between them. The CDR3 loop is CASSLAVPTVRRPAFF. The CDR3 DNA reads as TGTGCCAGCAGCTTAGCGGTTCCGACGGTAAGACGGCCAGCTTTCTTT.

The V call is TRBV6-5, the J call TRBJ2-2; 9 nucleotides agree with TRBD2. The CDR3 totals 15 residues. Losses at the gene ends were 5 bases for V and 5 bases for J; bases not matched to a gene: 6. Per the germline V gene, CDR1 is MNHEY and CDR2 is SVGAGI. Here the CDR3 reads CASSGSGRGTGELFF. CDR3 coding DNA: TGTGCCAGCAGTGGTAGCGGGAGAGGGACCGGGGAGCTGTTTTTT.

The chain recombines TRBV11-2 with TRBJ2-2, with TRBD2 identical over 9 bases. Losses at the gene ends were 1 base for V and 6 bases for J; bases not matched to a gene: 9. The CDR3 consists of 17 residues. Germline V lookup: CDR1 SGHAT, CDR2 FQNNGV. The CDR3 loop is CASSLVFSGSFSGELFF. DNA for the CDR3: TGTGCCAGCAGCTTAGTTTTTAGCGGGAGCTTTTCCGGGGAGCTGTTTTTT.

The chain is built from TRBV9 and TRBJ2-7; 8 bases fit TRBD2. The CDR3 has 15 amino acids. Germline lookup yields CDR1 SGDLS and CDR2 YYNGEE. Losses at the gene ends were 4 bases for V and 2 bases for J; bases not matched to a gene: 8. The CDR3: CASSPAGGMTYEQYF. The CDR3 DNA reads TGTGCCAGCAGCCCCGCGGGGGGTATGACCTACGAGCAGTACTTC.

This clone came up once. The chain links TRBV5-4 to TRBJ2-5; D gene unclear. The germline V gene encodes CDR1 SGHNT and CDR2 YYREEE (reference sequence). The CDR3 consists of 12 residues. Trimming cost V 5 bases and J 1 base, with 6 bases left between them. The CDR3 region is CASSTPQETQYF. For the CDR3, the DNA is TGTGCCAGCAGTACGCCCCAAGAGACCCAGTACTTC.

V gene TRBV27 combines with J gene TRBJ1-4; the D gene is possibly TRBD1 (6 bases). Germline V gene lookup returns CDR1 MNHEY and CDR2 SMNVEV (reference sequence). CDR3 length equals 15 residues. V was trimmed by 1 base and J by 3 bases, leaving 9 bases between them. The CDR3 region is CASSLYQGSNEKLFF. Here the CDR3 DNA reads TGTGCCAGCAGTTTATATCAGGGGTCTAATGAAAAACTGTTTTTT.

The genes are TRBV7-8 and TRBJ2-7; D may be TRBD1 (6 bases). V was trimmed by 5 bases and J by 0 bases, leaving 17 bases between them. The CDR3 has 16 amino acids. Germline V gives CDR1 SGHVS, CDR2 FQNEAQ. CDR3 nucleotide sequence: TGTGCCAGCAGCCCTAGGGCCCTACAGGGCTCCTACGAGCAGTACTTC. Its protein product is CASSPRALQGSYEQYF.

This chain uses TRBV28 with TRBJ2-7; possible D gene TRBD1, 6 bases. The CDR3 is made up of 14 amino acids. V was clipped by 6 bases and J by 7 bases, with 19 bases between them. Per germline, CDR1 MDHEN and CDR2 SYDVKM. CDR3 in DNA: TGTGCCAGCAGCGGGACATACCTGCTTGTGGAGCAGTACTTC. Translating it yields CASSGTYLLVEQYF.

The chain joins TRBV4-1 to TRBJ2-7; D might be TRBD2 (7 bases). CDR3 size: 16 residues. V shed 0 bases and J shed 5 bases, with 17 bases lying between them. Per germline, CDR1 MGHRA and CDR2 YSYEKL. The CDR3 region has the DNA TGCGCCAGCAGCCAAGATACGGGGGGCGGGACAAACGAGCAGTACTTC. Its protein is CASSQDTGGGTNEQYF.

The chain joins TRBV27 to TRBJ1-2; 10 nucleotides match TRBD1. Germline lookup yields CDR1 MNHEY and CDR2 SMNVEV (reference sequence). J was trimmed by 8 bases and V by 6 bases; bases with no gene match: 12. The CDR3 covers 15 residues. CDR3 bases: TGTGCCAGCAGAAATTTCGGGACAGGGGCAGGAGGCTACACCTTC. Translating it yields CASRNFGTGAGGYTF.

This clone has only a few counts. The chain combines TRBV2 with TRBJ1-1; D is unresolved. CDR1 is SNHLY, CDR2 FYNNEI, per germline. V was cut by 3 bases and J by 2 bases, with 10 bases left in between. The length of the CDR3 is 14 residues. The CDR3 bases are TGTGCCAGCAGTGATGAGGTCTCTAACACTGAAGCTTTCTTT. It specifies CASSDEVSNTEAFF.

The chain recombines TRBV28 with TRBJ2-7; TRBD2 matches at 10 bases. The CDR3 runs 16 residues. Trimming removed 6 bases from V and 5 bases from J; junction bases left unmatched: 13. The germline V gene encodes CDR1 MDHEN and CDR2 SYDVKM. This CDR3 reads CASSPIQTGLADEQYF. CDR3 sequence (DNA): TGTGCCAGCAGCCCGATTCAAACTGGACTAGCGGACGAGCAGTACTTC.

This clone has just a few counts. Other nucleotide sequences in the sample specify the same CDR3. This chain uses TRBV15 with TRBJ1-5; D is possibly TRBD1 (5 bases). Per the germline V gene, CDR1 is LNHNV and CDR2 is YYDKDF (reference sequence). The ends were cut back, 0 bases at V and 6 bases at J, with 12 bases in the middle. CDR3 size: 15 residues. The CDR3 region has the DNA TGTGCCACCAGCAGAGATAGAGGGGCGGGTCAGCCCCAGCATTTT. Amino acids: CATSRDRGAGQPQHF.

J is TRBJ1-1 and V is TRBV6-5; no definite D call. CDR3 length: 15 residues. V shed 4 bases and J shed 2 bases, with 14 bases lying between them. In germline, CDR1 is MNHEY, CDR2 SVGAGI. In DNA form, the CDR3 reads TGTGCCAGCAGTTTATATGGCAGCGTAAACACTGAAGCTTTCTTT. This encodes CASSLYGSVNTEAFF.

The chain links TRBV27 to TRBJ1-5; D might be TRBD1 (5 bases). Germline CDR1 is MNHEY and CDR2 is SMNVEV (reference sequence). V was shortened by 6 bases and J by 2 bases, with 14 bases between the two germline ends. This CDR3 spans 15 amino acids. As DNA, the CDR3 is TGTGCCAGCAGCCGGGCGGGGGTGCGCAATCAGCCCCAGCATTTT. Protein: CASSRAGVRNQPQHF.

This clone has just a few counts. The chain joins TRBV19 to TRBJ1-2, with D perhaps matching TRBD1 (5 bases). Germline CDR1 and CDR2: LNHDA and SQIVND (reference sequence). The CDR3 has 13 amino acids. With 5 bases removed from V and 7 bases from J, the gap between germline ends came to 14 bases. This CDR3 is CASSPRPRGGYTF. The CDR3 DNA follows: TGTGCCAGTAGTCCTCGACCAAGGGGTGGCTACACCTTC.

The gene calls are TRBV13 and TRBJ1-4, with 12 bases identical to TRBD1. CDR3 length: 17 residues. Germline values: CDR1 PRHDT, CDR2 FYEKMQ (reference sequence). The ends lost 3 bases at V and 0 bases at J; junction bases unmatched: 2. CDR3: CASSFGTGGATNEKLFF. CDR3 DNA sequence: TGTGCCAGCAGCTTCGGGACAGGGGGCGCAACTAATGAAAAACTGTTTTTT.

Details on this clone: At the DNA level, this CDR3 is encoded by other sequences in the same sample as well. The rearrangement uses TRBV27 and TRBJ2-7, with D perhaps being TRBD1 or TRBD2 (5 bases each). Germline assignment: CDR1 MNHEY and CDR2 SMNVEV (reference sequence). The CDR3 is made up of 14 amino acids. Between the trimmed V and J ends, which lost 2 bases and 2 bases, there was a span of 10 bases. CDR3 in amino acids: CASSLLGPTYEQYF. CDR3 DNA: TGTGCCAGCAGTTTACTGGGACCCACCTACGAGCAGTACTTC.

The V call is TRBV6-1, the J call TRBJ2-1; D remains unclear. The V end was cut by 2 bases, the J end by 0 bases, with 5 bases between. The CDR3 is made up of 14 amino acids. Germline V lookup: CDR1 MNHNS, CDR2 SASEGT. In DNA, the CDR3 is TGTGCCAGCAGTGAACGGACCTCCTACAATGAGCAGTTCTTC. As protein: CASSERTSYNEQFF.

This sequence joins TRBV6-5 and TRBJ1-1; 9 nucleotides agree with TRBD1. Germline V gene lookup returns CDR1 MNHEY and CDR2 SVGAGI. There are 16 residues in the CDR3. J was trimmed by 2 bases and V by 0 bases; bases with no gene match: 4. CDR3 in amino acids: CASSYSEDRGNTEAFF. DNA for the CDR3: TGTGCCAGCAGTTACTCCGAGGACAGGGGAAACACTGAAGCTTTCTTT.

The V gene is TRBV28, the J gene TRBJ2-5, with 10 nucleotides matching TRBD1. V shed 10 bases and J 3 bases; nucleotides not matched to a gene: 8. The CDR3 extends over 14 amino acids. Looked up from germline, CDR1 is MDHEN and CDR2 is SYDVKM. DNA for the CDR3: TGTGCCACCAAGACAGGGGGCGCAAAAGAGACCCAGTACTTC. This encodes CATKTGGAKETQYF.

A single count supports this clone. The chain employs TRBV7-8 and TRBJ1-1; 8 bases map to TRBD1. There are 15 residues in the CDR3. CDR1 SGHVS and CDR2 FQNEAQ come from the germline V gene. Trimming at V came to 5 bases and at J to 1 base, leaving 6 bases not matched to a gene. The CDR3 DNA is TGTGCCAGCAGCCCCCGGGACAGGACGAACACTGAAGCTTTCTTT. Translated: CASSPRDRTNTEAFF.

This clone was recorded only once. CDR3 amino acids: CSVRTGPYGYTF. In nucleotides, the CDR3 is TGCAGCGTGAGGACAGGACCCTATGGCTACACCTTC. The rearrangement uses TRBV29-1 and TRBJ1-2; 7 bases align to TRBD1. Germline V gene lookup returns CDR1 SQVTM and CDR2 ANQGSEA. The junction had 5 bases not matched to a gene; V was cut back by 6 bases and J by 4 bases. The CDR3 contains 12 residues. Together with reference TRBV29-1 and TRBJ1-2, the CDR3 gives the full variable domain: SAVISQKPSRDICQRGTSLTIQCQVDSQVTMMFWYRQQPGQSLTLIATANQGSEATYESGFVIDKFPISRPNLTFSTLTVSNMSPEDSSIYLCSVRTGPYGYTFGSGTRLTVV.

The rearrangement joins TRBV25-1 to TRBJ2-7, with 10 bases aligning to TRBD2. CDR1 MGHDK and CDR2 SYGVNS come from the germline V gene. V dropped 6 bases and J dropped 0; count of bases not matched to a gene: 14. The CDR3 spans 18 residues. The CDR3 protein is CASRDPGLATTSSYEQYF. The CDR3 coding sequence is TGTGCCAGCAGGGACCCGGGACTAGCGACCACTAGCTCCTACGAGCAGTACTTC.

This clone was detected once. The V gene is TRBV4-1, the J gene TRBJ2-7; a weak D match, TRBD2 (6 bases). Between the trimmed V and J ends, which lost 5 bases and 4 bases, there was a span of 12 bases. The CDR3 is 13 amino acids. Germline CDR1 MGHRA, CDR2 YSYEKL. The CDR3 here is CASSTRETYEQYF. CDR3 bases: TGCGCCAGCAGCACCCGGGAGACTTACGAGCAGTACTTC.

This clone has just one count. This sequence joins TRBV7-8 and TRBJ2-5, with D perhaps TRBD1 (6 bases). Germline CDR1 is SGHVS and CDR2 is FQNEAQ. CDR3 length: 12 residues. V lost 3 bases and J 8 bases, leaving 10 bases between the germline ends. The DNA for the CDR3 is TGTGCCAGCAGCTTGCAGGGGACAACCCAGTACTTC. As protein: CASSLQGTTQYF.